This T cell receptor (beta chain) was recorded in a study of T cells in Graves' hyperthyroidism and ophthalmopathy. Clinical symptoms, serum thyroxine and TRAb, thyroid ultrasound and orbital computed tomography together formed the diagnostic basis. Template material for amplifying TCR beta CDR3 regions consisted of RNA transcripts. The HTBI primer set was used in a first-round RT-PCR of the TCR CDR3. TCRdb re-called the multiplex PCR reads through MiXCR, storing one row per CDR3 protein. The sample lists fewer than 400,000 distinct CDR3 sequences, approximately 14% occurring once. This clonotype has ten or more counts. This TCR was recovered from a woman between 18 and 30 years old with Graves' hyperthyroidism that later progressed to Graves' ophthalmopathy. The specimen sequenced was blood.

CDR3 nucleotides: TGTGCCAGCAGCTTGATGTTGGGCACTGAAGCTTTCTTT. Translated, it gives CASSLMLGTEAFF. This chain uses TRBV5-4 with TRBJ1-1; D not resolved. V lost 1 base to trimming and J lost 4 bases, with 8 bases between them. The germline V gene has CDR1 SGHNT and CDR2 YYREEE (reference sequence). The CDR3 extends over 13 amino acids. Supplemented by reference TRBV5-4 and TRBJ1-1, the full variable domain reads ETGVTQSPTHLIKTRGQQVTLRCSSQSGHNTVSWYQQALGQGPQFIFQYYREEENGRGNFPPRFSGLQFPNYSSELNVNALELDDSALYLCASSLMLGTEAFFGQGTRLTVV.